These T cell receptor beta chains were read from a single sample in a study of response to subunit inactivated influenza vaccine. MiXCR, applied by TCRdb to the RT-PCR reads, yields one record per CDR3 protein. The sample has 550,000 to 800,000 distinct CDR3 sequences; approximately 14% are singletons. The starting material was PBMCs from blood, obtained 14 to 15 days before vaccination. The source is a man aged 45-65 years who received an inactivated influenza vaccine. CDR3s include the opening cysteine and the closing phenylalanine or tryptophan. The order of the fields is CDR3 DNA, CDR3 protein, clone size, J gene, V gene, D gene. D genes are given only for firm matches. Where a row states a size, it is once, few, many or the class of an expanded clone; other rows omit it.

cdr3_nt: TGTGCCAGCAGCTCCCTCCAGGGGGCGCGGAAACTGTTTTTT
cdr3_aa: CASSSLQGARKLFF
clone_size: -
j_call: TRBJ1-4
v_call: TRBV5-6
d_call: TRBD1

cdr3_nt: TGTGCCAGCAGCTTGGTGAGCACAAACACCGGGGACCTGTTTTTT
cdr3_aa: CASSLVSTNTGDLFF
clone_size: -
j_call: TRBJ2-2
v_call: TRBV5-6
d_call: -

cdr3_nt: TGTGCCACCAGCAGAGGGGGGGACTACTCCACCGGGGAGCTGTTTTTT
cdr3_aa: CATSRGGDYSTGELFF
clone_size: few
j_call: TRBJ2-2
v_call: TRBV15
d_call: TRBD2

cdr3_nt: TGCAGTGCTAGTCCTCATAGCCCGACCTACGAGCAGTACTTC
cdr3_aa: CSASPHSPTYEQYF
clone_size: -
j_call: TRBJ2-7
v_call: TRBV20-1
d_call: -

cdr3_nt: TGTGCCAGCAGCCCCCGGGACAGGGACGTTTACTACGAGCAGTACTTC
cdr3_aa: CASSPRDRDVYYEQYF
clone_size: few
j_call: TRBJ2-7
v_call: TRBV12-3/TRBV12-4
d_call: TRBD1

cdr3_nt: TGCGCCAGCAGCGACGGACAGGGGAAGGGCCAGCCCCAGCATTTT
cdr3_aa: CASSDGQGKGQPQHF
clone_size: few
j_call: TRBJ1-5
v_call: TRBV4-3
d_call: TRBD1

cdr3_nt: TGTGCCAGCAGTCCGAGGTTGGCTAGCAAGGACACCGGGGAGCTGTTTTTT
cdr3_aa: CASSPRLASKDTGELFF
clone_size: -
j_call: TRBJ2-2
v_call: TRBV5-6
d_call: -

cdr3_nt: TGCAGCGTGCAAACCGGGACTAGCGGGCCCGAGTTTTTTGATGAGCAGTTCTTC
cdr3_aa: CSVQTGTSGPEFFDEQFF
clone_size: many
j_call: TRBJ2-1
v_call: TRBV29-1
d_call: TRBD2

cdr3_nt: TGTGCCAGCAGCCAAAGGGGTGGGGCCAACGTCCTGACTTTC
cdr3_aa: CASSQRGGANVLTF
clone_size: -
j_call: TRBJ2-6
v_call: TRBV3-1
d_call: -

cdr3_nt: TGTGCCAGCACCCCGTCCGGAATTATAAGGAGCACAGATACGCAGTATTTT
cdr3_aa: CASTPSGIIRSTDTQYF
clone_size: few
j_call: TRBJ2-3
v_call: TRBV5-6
d_call: -

cdr3_nt: TGCGCCAGCAGCCAAGGAACCAGAAGGACCGGGGAGCTGTTTTTT
cdr3_aa: CASSQGTRRTGELFF
clone_size: many
j_call: TRBJ2-2
v_call: TRBV4-3
d_call: -

cdr3_nt: TGTGCCAGCAGTTTAGGGGTGGGGAATAGCAATCAGCCCCAGCATTTT
cdr3_aa: CASSLGVGNSNQPQHF
clone_size: -
j_call: TRBJ1-5
v_call: TRBV12-3/TRBV12-4
d_call: -

cdr3_nt: TGTGCCACCAGTGATGCACGTAGAAGGGCGAACACCGGGGAGCTGTTTTTT
cdr3_aa: CATSDARRRANTGELFF
clone_size: few
j_call: TRBJ2-2
v_call: TRBV24-1
d_call: -

cdr3_nt: TGTGCCAGCAGCCAAGAATGGGGGACTGAAGCTTTCTTT
cdr3_aa: CASSQEWGTEAFF
clone_size: -
j_call: TRBJ1-1
v_call: TRBV4-2
d_call: -

cdr3_nt: TGTGCCAGCAGCTTGCGTACAGGGGAGTGGAATGAGCAGTTCTTC
cdr3_aa: CASSLRTGEWNEQFF
clone_size: many
j_call: TRBJ2-1
v_call: TRBV5-5
d_call: TRBD1

cdr3_nt: TGCGCCAGCAGCCAAATGGGGAACACTGAAGCTTTCTTT
cdr3_aa: CASSQMGNTEAFF
clone_size: many
j_call: TRBJ1-1
v_call: TRBV4-3
d_call: -

cdr3_nt: TGTGCCAGCAGAAGAAACAGGGACTCTAATTCACCCCTCCACTTT
cdr3_aa: CASRRNRDSNSPLHF
clone_size: few
j_call: TRBJ1-6
v_call: TRBV11-1
d_call: -

cdr3_nt: TGTGCCAGCAGTAGTCACGAGCAGTACTTC
cdr3_aa: CASSSHEQYF
clone_size: -
j_call: TRBJ2-7
v_call: TRBV2
d_call: -

cdr3_nt: TGTGCCAGCAGACAGGGACGGACTGAAGCTTTCTTT
cdr3_aa: CASRQGRTEAFF
clone_size: many
j_call: TRBJ1-1
v_call: TRBV6-6
d_call: -

cdr3_nt: TGTGCCAGCAGCTTAGAGGGTTACATTCAGTACTTC
cdr3_aa: CASSLEGYIQYF
clone_size: -
j_call: TRBJ2-4
v_call: TRBV7-9
d_call: -

cdr3_nt: TGCGCCAGCAGTGAGGGGGCCCTGGGGGGTGAGCAGTTCTTC
cdr3_aa: CASSEGALGGEQFF
clone_size: -
j_call: TRBJ2-1
v_call: TRBV10-1
d_call: -

cdr3_nt: TGTGCCAGCAGTTATAGTGAAGCTTTCTTT
cdr3_aa: CASSYSEAFF
clone_size: -
j_call: TRBJ1-1
v_call: TRBV27
d_call: -

cdr3_nt: TGTGCCAGCAGCTTAGAACGACAGAACTACGAGCAGTACTTC
cdr3_aa: CASSLERQNYEQYF
clone_size: few
j_call: TRBJ2-7
v_call: TRBV11-2
d_call: -

cdr3_nt: TGCGCCAGCAGCTTGGCCCCACAGGGAAACACCGGGGAGCTGTTTTTT
cdr3_aa: CASSLAPQGNTGELFF
clone_size: many
j_call: TRBJ2-2
v_call: TRBV5-1
d_call: -

cdr3_nt: TGTGCCAGCAGTCCGACAGGGGCGAGGCAGTTCTTC
cdr3_aa: CASSPTGARQFF
clone_size: many
j_call: TRBJ2-1
v_call: TRBV12-3/TRBV12-4
d_call: TRBD1

cdr3_nt: TGCAGCGTTCCCCGTGGGACTAGCGGGGGCACAGATACGCAGTATTTT
cdr3_aa: CSVPRGTSGGTDTQYF
clone_size: few
j_call: TRBJ2-3
v_call: TRBV29-1
d_call: TRBD2

cdr3_nt: TGTGCCAGCAGCCCGCTGCGCTTACGAGGCACTGAAGCTTTCTTT
cdr3_aa: CASSPLRLRGTEAFF
clone_size: many
j_call: TRBJ1-1
v_call: TRBV12-3/TRBV12-4
d_call: -

cdr3_nt: TGCAGCGTTGAGGCAGGGACGGACATTCAGTACTTC
cdr3_aa: CSVEAGTDIQYF
clone_size: many
j_call: TRBJ2-4
v_call: TRBV29-1
d_call: -

cdr3_nt: TGTGCCGCTTCCCGTGGAGGGTCTAACTACGAGCAGTACTTC
cdr3_aa: CAASRGGSNYEQYF
clone_size: few
j_call: TRBJ2-7
v_call: TRBV30
d_call: -

cdr3_nt: -
cdr3_aa: CASSSSTVPDTQYF
clone_size: -
j_call: TRBJ2-3
v_call: TRBV12-3/TRBV12-4
d_call: -

cdr3_nt: TGTGCCACCAGCAGAGATCGGGGGTGGACCGGGGAGCTGTTTTTT
cdr3_aa: CATSRDRGWTGELFF
clone_size: few
j_call: TRBJ2-2
v_call: TRBV15
d_call: -

cdr3_nt: TGTGCCAGCATTTCCGGCGCTTCGAACACTGAAGCTTTCTTT
cdr3_aa: CASISGASNTEAFF
clone_size: many
j_call: TRBJ1-1
v_call: TRBV4-2
d_call: -

cdr3_nt: TGCGCCAGCAGTCCCTATGGTGTCGGCACAGATACGCAGTATTTT
cdr3_aa: CASSPYGVGTDTQYF
clone_size: few
j_call: TRBJ2-3
v_call: TRBV4-1
d_call: -

cdr3_nt: TGCAGCGCAAACAGGGGGAGCGGGGAGCTGTTTTTT
cdr3_aa: CSANRGSGELFF
clone_size: many
j_call: TRBJ2-2
v_call: TRBV29-1
d_call: TRBD1

cdr3_nt: TGTGCCAGCAGCCTAACCGGAGGCGGGGGGGCCTACAATGAGCAGTTCTTC
cdr3_aa: CASSLTGGGGAYNEQFF
clone_size: few
j_call: TRBJ2-1
v_call: TRBV3-1
d_call: TRBD2

cdr3_nt: TGTGCCAGTAGTTTCCCCGGGACAGCTATGAACACTGAAGCTTTCTTT
cdr3_aa: CASSFPGTAMNTEAFF
clone_size: -
j_call: TRBJ1-1
v_call: TRBV19
d_call: TRBD1

cdr3_nt: TGTGCCACCAGCAGAGCCCCACTGGTGACCCAAGAGACCCAGTACTTC
cdr3_aa: CATSRAPLVTQETQYF
clone_size: -
j_call: TRBJ2-5
v_call: TRBV15
d_call: -

cdr3_nt: TGCAGCGTTGAAGGTTGGGACACCGCAAACACAGATACGCAGTATTTT
cdr3_aa: CSVEGWDTANTDTQYF
clone_size: few
j_call: TRBJ2-3
v_call: TRBV29-1
d_call: -

cdr3_nt: TGCGCCAGCAGCCAAGATCAATCCGTGCCCTATGGCTACACCTTC
cdr3_aa: CASSQDQSVPYGYTF
clone_size: many
j_call: TRBJ1-2
v_call: TRBV4-1
d_call: -

cdr3_nt: TGTGCCAGCAGCCAAAAGTCGGTAACTGGGGCCAACGTCCTGACTTTC
cdr3_aa: CASSQKSVTGANVLTF
clone_size: -
j_call: TRBJ2-6
v_call: TRBV3-1
d_call: -

cdr3_nt: TGTGCCATCAGTGACCTTGGGACTAGGAGTCACAATGAGCAGTTCTTC
cdr3_aa: CAISDLGTRSHNEQFF
clone_size: -
j_call: TRBJ2-1
v_call: TRBV10-3
d_call: TRBD2